This T cell receptor beta chain was sequenced in a study of T cells in Graves' hyperthyroidism and ophthalmopathy. Trimming removed 0 bases from V and 0 bases from J; junction bases left unmatched: 9. Per germline, CDR1 SGHRS and CDR2 YFSETQ. This CDR3 contains 17 residues. Amplified TCR beta CDR3 regions came from RNA transcripts. First-round RT-PCR targeting the TCR CDR3 was performed with the HTBI primer set. TCRdb fed the multiplex PCR reads into MiXCR, producing one record per CDR3 protein. This sample has a few hundred thousand distinct CDR3 sequences, with around 15% found just once. The TCR sequence derives from a woman aged 25-40 years with Graves' ophthalmopathy. Sequencing was done on a sample of blood. The rearrangement links TRBV5-1 to TRBJ2-7, with 7 nucleotides matching TRBD2. The CDR3 loop is CASSLGVAGYSSYEQYF. For the CDR3, the DNA is TGCGCCAGCAGCTTGGGAGTAGCGGGTTACAGCTCCTACGAGCAGTACTTC.